The clone carrying this T cell receptor (beta chain) showed up just a few times. What it binds is unknown. These data belong to a study of cytomegalovirus exposure and HLA in healthy donors. Study-level results: Indistinguishable V segments such as TRBV6-2 and TRBV6-3 were excluded. Immune exposure data for these donors was limited to CMV serostatus.

The germline gives CDR1 MDHEN, CDR2 SYDVKM. With V trimmed by 5 bases and J by 3 bases, 8 bases remained unmatched. CDR3 length equals 16 residues. PCR primers comprised 60 Vbeta and 13 Jbeta primers. Only in-frame clones appear in the TCRdb table, and some are missing; sequencing was by immunoSEQ multiplex PCR. The data hold 100,000 or so clones, with around 77% observed a single time. Source material: PBMCs. This TCR derives from a male donor in good health and CMV-seropositive. The chain combines TRBV28 with TRBJ2-1; 9 nucleotides match TRBD1. CDR3 sequence (DNA): TGTGCCAGCAGTGAACAGGGGGCGAGGCACTACAATGAGCAGTTCTTC. It translates to CASSEQGARHYNEQFF.